This is a list of T cell receptor beta chains from one sample in a study of PD-L1 blockade in urothelial cancer. Only in-frame clones appear in the TCRdb table, and some are missing; sequencing was by immunoSEQ multiplex PCR. This table holds about 55,000 clones, approximately 80% found once. The sample in question was PBMCs, obtained around atezolizumab (anti-PD-L1) treatment. The receptors shown here come from a man in his 70s with urothelial cancer. Both conserved end residues are part of each CDR3. Each record gives: CDR3 length, D gene, V gene, J gene, clone size, CDR3 DNA, CDR3 protein. The D gene is left open where the match is weak. Clone sizes are given selectively: once, few, many, or a class where the clone is expanded.

>13|-|TRBV11-1|TRBJ1-2|-
TGTGCCAGCAGCACAGGTGTGGGGTATGGCTACACCTTC
CASSTGVGYGYTF
>16|-|TRBV7-2|TRBJ2-1|-
TGTGCCAGCAGCCCAGTGGTAGCGAACTCCTACAATGAGCAGTTCTTC
CASSPVVANSYNEQFF
>13|-|TRBV6-1|TRBJ2-7|-
TGTGCCAGCAGTGAACGGCAGGTTGGGTCCCTGTACTTC
CASSERQVGSLYF
>14|-|TRBV18|TRBJ2-7|few
TGTGCCAGCTCATTGATCCGGGGTTCCTACGAGCAGTACTTC
CASSLIRGSYEQYF
>15|-|TRBV5-8|TRBJ1-6|-
TGTGCCAGCAGGAGAACGAGCTCCTATAATTCACCCCTCCACTTT
CASRRTSSYNSPLHF
>18|TRBD1|TRBV4-2|TRBJ2-5|-
TGTGCCAGCAGCCAGGCCGGGACAGGGGCTCGAGCTGAGGAGACCCAGTACTTC
CASSQAGTGARAEETQYF
>16|TRBD1|TRBV7-2|TRBJ1-4|-
TGTGCCAGCAGCTTAGATTTTGGGACAGGGCGAGAAAAACTGTTTTTT
CASSLDFGTGREKLFF
>17|TRBD2|TRBV11-2|TRBJ2-2|once
TGTGCCAGCAGCTTAGTATCGACTAGCGGGAGCTTAGGGGAGCTGTTTTTT
CASSLVSTSGSLGELFF
>15|-|TRBV4-1|TRBJ1-6|many
TGCGCCAGCAGCCAAGCGGGCAGGGCCGGGTGGACCCTCCACTTT
CASSQAGRAGWTLHF
>16|-|TRBV9|TRBJ2-5|-
TGTGCCAGCAGCGCTCAGGCCGGGACTCCCCAAGAGACCCAGTACTTC
CASSAQAGTPQETQYF
>16|TRBD2|TRBV19|TRBJ2-1|-
TGTGCCAGTAGTATCGACAGCGGGGCGTCCTACAATGAGCAGTTCTTC
CASSIDSGASYNEQFF
>21|TRBD2|TRBV10-1|TRBJ2-2|-
TGCGCCAGCACCCCCCGTAGCGGGGCAGACCCCCCCCAAGGGGACACCGGGGAGCTGTTTTTT
CASTPRSGADPPQGDTGELFF
>14|-|TRBV7-9|TRBJ1-2|-
TGTGCCAGCAGCCCGGGAATGGGAAACTATGGCTACACCTTC
CASSPGMGNYGYTF
>14|TRBD2|TRBV29-1|TRBJ2-1|few
TGCAGCGCCGCGAGAGCGGGGGACGGCAATGAGCAGTTCTTC
CSAARAGDGNEQFF
>13|TRBD1|TRBV7-3|TRBJ2-7|-
TGTGCCAGCAGCTTCGACAGGGGTCGGGAGCAGTACTTC
CASSFDRGREQYF
>14|-|TRBV4-2|TRBJ1-6|-
TGTGCCAGCAGCCAGCTCGCTACCAATTCACCCCTCCACTTT
CASSQLATNSPLHF
>16|-|TRBV27|TRBJ1-1|-
TGTGCCAGCAGTTTATACGGGCCCGGCGGGGGAACTGAAGCTTTCTTT
CASSLYGPGGGTEAFF
>15|-|TRBV11-2|TRBJ2-7|-
TGTGCCAGCAGCTTAGGTGTCGGGACACACCTGGAGCAGTACTTC
CASSLGVGTHLEQYF
>17|TRBD2|TRBV7-2|TRBJ2-4|-
TGTGCCAGCAGCTTACTCGGGACTAGCGGGCCCAAAAACATTCAGTACTTC
CASSLLGTSGPKNIQYF
>15|TRBD1|TRBV6-5|TRBJ1-5|-
TGTGCCAGCAGCCCCGGGGGAGGGGACAGGCAGCCCCAGCATTTT
CASSPGGGDRQPQHF
>15|TRBD1|TRBV30|TRBJ2-7|-
TGTGCCTGGAGTGTACGAAAAGGGGGCCCCTACGAGCAGTACTTC
CAWSVRKGGPYEQYF
>16|TRBD1|TRBV4-3|TRBJ1-4|few
TGCGCCAGCAGCCTTAGACCGGGACAGACAAATGAAAAACTGTTTTTT
CASSLRPGQTNEKLFF
>17|TRBD1|TRBV7-2|TRBJ2-2|-
TGTGCCAGCAGCTTATTTGGACAGGGGGCTTACACCGGGGAGCTGTTTTTT
CASSLFGQGAYTGELFF
>16|TRBD1|TRBV11-2|TRBJ2-1|-
TGTGCCAGCAGCTTACGTGGGGGGACAGGGGGCAATGAGCAGTTCTTC
CASSLRGGTGGNEQFF
>15|-|TRBV11-2|TRBJ2-7|-
TGTGCCAGCAGCTTAGTCCCCCAGGGGTCCTACGAGCAGTACTTC
CASSLVPQGSYEQYF
>19|TRBD1|TRBV4-3|TRBJ2-6|-
TGCGCCAGCAGCCAAGCCCGACAGGGGACGAGCTCTGGGGCCAACGTCCTGACTTTC
CASSQARQGTSSGANVLTF
>14|-|TRBV27|TRBJ1-1|-
TGTGCCAGCAGTTTCAACAGGTACGACACTGAAGCTTTCTTT
CASSFNRYDTEAFF
>18|TRBD2|TRBV7-2|TRBJ2-3|once
TGTGCCAGCAGCCCAACCGGCGGGAGGTTAGCTAGCACAGATACGCAGTATTTT
CASSPTGGRLASTDTQYF
>13|TRBD1|TRBV4-3|TRBJ2-3|-
TGCGCCAGTTCGGACAGGGGGAGAGATACGCAGTATTTT
CASSDRGRDTQYF
>15|-|TRBV29-1|TRBJ1-2|-
TGCAGCGTTGAAGATCGAATGGCAGGACCGGGGGGCTACACCTTC
CSVEDRMAGPGGYTF
>13|-|TRBV7-3|TRBJ2-7|-
TGTGCCAGCAGCTCCTCACAGGGCTACGAGCAGTACTTC
CASSSSQGYEQYF
>15|-|TRBV13|TRBJ2-1|-
TGTGCCAGCAGCTCCCGATCATACTACGGGGATGAGCAGTTCTTC
CASSSRSYYGDEQFF
>15|TRBD2|TRBV5-1|TRBJ2-2|-
TGCGCCAGCAGCTACATAGCGGGGGGCACCGGGGAGCTGTTTTTT
CASSYIAGGTGELFF
>16|-|TRBV6-6|TRBJ2-6|-
TGTGCCAGCAGAGAGAATGCGCTCTCTGGGGCCAACGTCCTGACTTTC
CASRENALSGANVLTF
>14|TRBD1|TRBV6-1|TRBJ1-1|-
TGTGCCAGCAGAAGACAGGGGGCGAACACTGAAGCTTTCTTT
CASRRQGANTEAFF
>15|TRBD2|TRBV7-2|TRBJ2-1|-
TGTGCCAGCAGCACGCGGACTAGCGGGAGCGGGGAGCAGTTCTTC
CASSTRTSGSGEQFF
>17|TRBD1|TRBV7-3|TRBJ1-1|-
TGTGCCAGCAGCTTAAAACCCCCGACAGGGATGAACACTGAAGCTTTCTTT
CASSLKPPTGMNTEAFF
>14|-|TRBV4-1|TRBJ1-4|-
TGCGCCAGCAGCCAAGGCAGGGGTAATGAAAAACTGTTTTTT
CASSQGRGNEKLFF
>18|-|TRBV29-1|TRBJ2-6|-
TGCAGCGTTGAAGATAGGGCAGGGGTTAGGTCTGGGGCCAACGTCCTGACTTTC
CSVEDRAGVRSGANVLTF
>15|TRBD1|TRBV29-1|TRBJ2-7|-
TGCAGCGCCCTCGGACCTGACAGGGAGACCTACGAGCAGTACTTC
CSALGPDRETYEQYF
>14|-|TRBV6-1|TRBJ2-7|-
TGTGCCAGCAGTACCGGACAAGCTCTCTACGAGCAGTACTTC
CASSTGQALYEQYF
>13|-|TRBV6-5|TRBJ2-1|-
TGTGCCAGCAGTTTAGCTGACTACAATGAGCAGTTCTTC
CASSLADYNEQFF
>14|TRBD1|TRBV5-1|TRBJ2-4|few
TGCGCCAGCAGACGGACAGGATCCCAAAACATTCAGTACTTC
CASRRTGSQNIQYF